This T cell receptor (beta chain) was sequenced in a study of blood T cell repertoires in COVID-19. Background on the study: Acute and convalescent COVID-19 samples came from the United States, Italy and Spain. PBMCs, B-cell-depleted T cells, or T cells provided the cDNA or gDNA that made up the material.

This clone has more than one count but fewer than ten. Per the germline V gene, CDR1 is SGHDN and CDR2 is FVKESK. V was clipped by 4 bases and J by 8 bases; unmatched bases: 9. The CDR3 totals 16 residues. In the authors' workflow: From reference gene primer amplification, estimates of nucleated cell counts were derived. The repertoire was sequenced with immunoSEQ multiplex PCR; TCRdb's copy has only in-frame clones and lacks some. V and J calls and clone size follow that table, whereas D and trimming were derived from the DNA. The data contain roughly 230,000 clones, roughly four fifths of them singletons.

This sequence was found in a man aged 45-65 years with acute or convalescent COVID-19. The sample was peripheral blood. This rearrangement joins TRBV14 to TRBJ2-1, with 12 bases matching TRBD2. The CDR3 bases are TGTGCCAGCAGCCTGGGGGCTAGCGGGGGGGCCGATGAGCAGTTCTTC. Amino acids: CASSLGASGGADEQFF.